One T cell receptor beta chain is described in this entry. These data originate in a study of blood T cell repertoires in COVID-19. As for the study in general: The United States, Italy and Spain provided the acute and convalescent COVID-19 samples. The analysed material was cDNA or gDNA that came from T cells, B-cell-depleted T cells, or PBMCs.

Germline V gene data show CDR1 as SGHAT and CDR2 as FQNNGV. The CDR3 covers 11 residues. Trimming shortened V by 1 base and J by 16 bases, and 11 bases separated the two germline ends. How the authors handled the data: Amplified reference gene primers provided the basis for estimating nucleated cell counts. TCRdb's copy holds only in-frame clones and misses some; the assay was immunoSEQ multiplex PCR. Clone size and V and J calls were adopted from that table, with D and trimming inferred from the DNA. This sample yields about 160,000 clones, of which around 85% are seen a single time; less than 3.5% belongs to the top ten.

The clonotype originates from a man between 65 and 85 years old with acute or convalescent COVID-19. This chain connects TRBV11-2 to TRBJ2-1, with TRBD1 as a possible D gene (6 bases). Material for sequencing was peripheral blood. The DNA of the CDR3 is TGTGCCAGCAGCTTAGGCACAGGGCCCTTCTTC. Translating gives CASSLGTGPFF.